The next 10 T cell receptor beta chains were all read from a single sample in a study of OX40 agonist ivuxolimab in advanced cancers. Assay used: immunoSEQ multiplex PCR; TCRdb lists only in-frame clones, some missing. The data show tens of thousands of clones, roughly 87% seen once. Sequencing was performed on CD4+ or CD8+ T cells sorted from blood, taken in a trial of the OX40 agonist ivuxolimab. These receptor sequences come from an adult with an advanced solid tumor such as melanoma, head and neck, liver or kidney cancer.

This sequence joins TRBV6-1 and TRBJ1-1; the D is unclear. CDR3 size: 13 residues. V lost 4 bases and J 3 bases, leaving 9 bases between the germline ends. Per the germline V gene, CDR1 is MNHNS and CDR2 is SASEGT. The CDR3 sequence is CASSGGRDTEAFF. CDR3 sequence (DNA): TGTGCCAGCAGTGGGGGTCGGGACACTGAAGCTTTCTTT.

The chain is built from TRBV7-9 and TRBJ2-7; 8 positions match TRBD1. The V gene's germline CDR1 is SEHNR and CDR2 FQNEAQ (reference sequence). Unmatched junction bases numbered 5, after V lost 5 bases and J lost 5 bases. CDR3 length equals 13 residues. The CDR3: CASSRGQGNEQYF. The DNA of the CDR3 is TGTGCCAGCAGCCGAGGACAGGGCAACGAGCAGTACTTC.

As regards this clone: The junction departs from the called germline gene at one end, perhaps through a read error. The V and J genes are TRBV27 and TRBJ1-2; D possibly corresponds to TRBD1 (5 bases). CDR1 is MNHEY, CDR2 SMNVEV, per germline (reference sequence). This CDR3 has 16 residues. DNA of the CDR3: TGTGCCAGCAGTCTATCCCCGGGGCTGATTAACTATGGCTACACCTTC. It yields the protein CASSLSPGLINYGYTF.

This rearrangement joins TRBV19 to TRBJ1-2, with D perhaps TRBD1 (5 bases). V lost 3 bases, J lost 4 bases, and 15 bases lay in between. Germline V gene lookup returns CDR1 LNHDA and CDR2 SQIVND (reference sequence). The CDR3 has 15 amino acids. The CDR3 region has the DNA TGTGCCAGTAGTATTAAGGGGTTATCATCCTATGGCTACACCTTC. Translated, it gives CASSIKGLSSYGYTF.

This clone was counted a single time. The DNA of the CDR3 is TGTGCCAGCAGCTTACTATCCTCTGGACAGGGCCAGTACTTC. As protein: CASSLLSSGQGQYF. The chain carries TRBV7-9 and TRBJ2-7; 8 positions match TRBD1. The CDR3 is 14 residues long. From germline, CDR1 is SEHNR and CDR2 FQNEAQ (reference sequence). J was trimmed by 10 bases and V by 2 bases; bases with no gene match: 10.

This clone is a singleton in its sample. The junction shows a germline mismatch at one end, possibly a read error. The DNA of the CDR3 is TGTGCCAGCAACTTGCAGGGGGCTCGAGCTTTCTTT. Translated, it gives CASNLQGARAFF. The chain links TRBV5-5 to TRBJ1-1; 8 bases are a match to TRBD1. CDR3 size: 12 residues. Germline-derived CDR1 and CDR2 are SGHKS and YYEKEE (reference sequence).

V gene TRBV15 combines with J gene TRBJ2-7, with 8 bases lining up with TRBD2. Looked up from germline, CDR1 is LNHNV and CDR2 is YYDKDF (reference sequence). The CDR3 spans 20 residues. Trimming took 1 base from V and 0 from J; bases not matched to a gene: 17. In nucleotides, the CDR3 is TGTGCCACCAGCAGAGCTCTGGGATGGAGCGGGAGTGCAAGCTCCTACGAGCAGTACTTC. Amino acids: CATSRALGWSGSASSYEQYF.

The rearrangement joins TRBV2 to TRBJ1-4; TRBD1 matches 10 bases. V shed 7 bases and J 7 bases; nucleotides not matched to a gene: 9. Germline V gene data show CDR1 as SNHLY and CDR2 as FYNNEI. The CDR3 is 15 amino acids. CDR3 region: CASIPDRGRGEKLFF. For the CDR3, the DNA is TGTGCCAGCATACCCGACAGGGGGCGCGGTGAAAAACTGTTTTTT.

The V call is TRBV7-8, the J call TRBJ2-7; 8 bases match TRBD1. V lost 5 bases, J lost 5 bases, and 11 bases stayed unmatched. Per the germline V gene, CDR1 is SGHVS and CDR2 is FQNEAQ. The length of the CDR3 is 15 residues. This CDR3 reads CASSARTGFFNEQYF. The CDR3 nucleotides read TGTGCCAGCAGCGCCCGGACAGGGTTTTTCAACGAGCAGTACTTC.

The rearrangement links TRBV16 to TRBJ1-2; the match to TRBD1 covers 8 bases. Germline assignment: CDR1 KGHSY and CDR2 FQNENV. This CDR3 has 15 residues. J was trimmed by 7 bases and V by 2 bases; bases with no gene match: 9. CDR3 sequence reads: CASSQRAQGGIGYTF. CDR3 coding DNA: TGTGCCAGCAGCCAAAGGGCACAGGGGGGAATTGGCTACACCTTC.